This T cell receptor (beta chain) was obtained from a study of blood T cell repertoires in COVID-19. Study processing details: Nucleated cell counts were estimated from reference gene primer amplification. TCRdb's copy holds only in-frame clones and misses some; the assay was immunoSEQ multiplex PCR. From that table come the V and J calls and clone size; the DNA was used to work out D and trimming. The sample contains about 320,000 clones, approximately 85% of which appear only once. The CDR3 is 15 amino acids. Trimming removed 3 bases from V and 6 bases from J, with 15 bases in between. Germline V gene data show CDR1 as SGDLS and CDR2 as YYNGEE.

This chain connects TRBV9 to TRBJ2-2, with D tentatively TRBD1 (6 bases). The sample comprised peripheral blood. The TCR originated in a human donor in a cohort sampled during active COVID-19. CDR3 residues: CASSALQQGSGELFF. In DNA form, the CDR3 reads TGTGCCAGCAGCGCTTTACAACAGGGATCCGGGGAGCTGTTTTTT.